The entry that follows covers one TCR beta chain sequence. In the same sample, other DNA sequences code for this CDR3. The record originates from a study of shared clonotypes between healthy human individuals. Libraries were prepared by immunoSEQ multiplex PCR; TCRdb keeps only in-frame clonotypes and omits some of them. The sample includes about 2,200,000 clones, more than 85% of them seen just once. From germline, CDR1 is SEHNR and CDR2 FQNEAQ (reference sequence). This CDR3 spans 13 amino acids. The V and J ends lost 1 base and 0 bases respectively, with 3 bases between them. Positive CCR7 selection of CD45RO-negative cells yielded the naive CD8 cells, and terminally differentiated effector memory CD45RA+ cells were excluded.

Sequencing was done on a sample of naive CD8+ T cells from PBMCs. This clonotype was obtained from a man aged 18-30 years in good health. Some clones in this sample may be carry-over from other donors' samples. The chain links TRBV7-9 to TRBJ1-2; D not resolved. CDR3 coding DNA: TGTGCCAGCAGCTTAGGGCCTAACTATGGCTACACCTTC. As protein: CASSLGPNYGYTF.